Presented here are 4 T cell receptor beta chains from one specimen sequenced in a study of beta chain features in type 1 diabetes. Reverse transcription of all isolated RNA meant that expressed TCRB transcripts were sequenced. Some clones are missing from TCRdb's copy, which holds only in-frame ones; the method was immunoSEQ multiplex PCR. Counted here are hundreds of thousands of clones, 11% to 15% occurring once; the ten biggest clones make up around 0.04%. Their antigens are not known. Regarding the study as a whole: All four CD4+ subsets of Type 1 diabetes patients contained TCRB CDR3s that were moderately but significantly shorter.

The sequenced material came from naive CD4+ T cells from blood. These TCRs come from a man in his late teens or twenties with type 1 diabetes.

The chain is built from TRBV11-2 and TRBJ2-1, with unresolved D. V was pared by 5 bases and J by 0 bases, with 14 bases between. Germline values: CDR1 SGHAT, CDR2 FQNNGV. This CDR3 contains 16 residues. The CDR3 DNA follows: TGTGCCAGCAGCCTATCGACGGTGAGCTCCTACAATGAGCAGTTCTTC. It translates to CASSLSTVSSYNEQFF.

This clone has a handful of counts. The chain combines TRBV4-1 with TRBJ2-2; weak D call: TRBD2 (5 bases). The CDR3 contains 18 residues. Germline V gene sequence: CDR1 MGHRA, CDR2 YSYEKL. Trimming removed 0 bases from V and 7 bases from J, with 21 bases in between. The CDR3 coding sequence is TGCGCCAGCAGCCAAGATTTTAGAGAGGGTGGAAGTGGCGGGGAGCTGTTTTTT. Protein sequence: CASSQDFREGGSGGELFF.

This clone was observed a few times. The sample has other DNA sequences that encode this CDR3 too. J is TRBJ1-5 and V is TRBV30; D unclear. V was cut by 0 bases and J by 4 bases, with 7 bases left in between. The CDR3 sequence is 13 residues long. In germline, CDR1 is GTSNPN, CDR2 SVGIG (reference sequence). The CDR3 loop reads CAWSVSGNQPQHF. CDR3 coding DNA: TGTGCCTGGAGTGTTTCTGGGAATCAGCCCCAGCATTTT. The full variable domain, rest sourced from reference TRBV30 and TRBJ1-5, is SQTIHQWPATLVQPVGSPLSLECTVEGTSNPNLYWYRQAAGRGLQLLFYSVGIGQISSEVPQNLSASRPQDRQFILSSKKLLLSDSGFYLCAWSVSGNQPQHFGDGTRLSIL.

In this sample, this clone turned up a few times. The chain uses TRBV28 and TRBJ2-1, with TRBD1 matching 7 bases. Per germline, CDR1 MDHEN and CDR2 SYDVKM. The CDR3 totals 16 residues. The trim removed 4 bases at V and 0 bases at J, leaving 6 bases unmatched. CDR3 sequence (DNA): TGTGCCAGCAGTTCCCAGGGGGAGAGCTCCTACAATGAGCAGTTCTTC. This encodes CASSSQGESSYNEQFF. The whole variable domain, filled in from reference TRBV28 and TRBJ2-1, reads DVKVTQSSRYLVKRTGEKVFLECVQDMDHENMFWYRQDPGLGLRLIYFSYDVKMKEKGDIPEGYSVSREKKERFSLILESASTNQTSMYLCASSSQGESSYNEQFFGPGTRLTVL.